These 19 T cell receptor beta chains were sequenced from one sample in a study of breast tumors, draining lymph nodes, adjacent tissues. MiXCR, run by TCRdb on the multiplex PCR reads, gives a single entry per CDR3 protein. The data contain tens of thousands of distinct CDR3 sequences, about 64% of them singletons. Sequencing was carried out using tumor-adjacent breast tissue. Receptor source: a female donor with breast cancer. Some clones in this sample may be carry-over from other donors' samples.

Ten or more counts support this clonotype. The CDR3 DNA follows: TGTGCTAGTGGTTTCACCACAGGGAGGGGACTAGTATCTATCCATGAGCAGTTCTTC. Translated, it gives CASGFTTGRGLVSIHEQFF. The chain recombines TRBV12-5 with TRBJ2-1, with 8 bases fitting TRBD2. Unmatched junction bases numbered 21, after V lost 3 bases and J lost 8 bases. This CDR3 is 19 amino acids long. CDR1 is LGHNT and CDR2 is FRNRAP in the germline V gene.

This CDR3 reads CASSLGTEHSPLHF. The CDR3 coding sequence is TGTGCCAGCAGCTTAGGGACAGAACATTCACCCCTCCACTTT. This chain links TRBV7-2 with TRBJ1-6, with D possibly TRBD1 on 6 matching bases. Per germline, CDR1 SGHTA and CDR2 FQGNSA. Deletions cut 1 base from V and 8 bases from J, with 9 bases between. The CDR3 extends over 14 amino acids.

In this sample, this clonotype turned up once. The rearrangement joins TRBV29-1 to TRBJ2-3; TRBD2 aligns across 10 bases. This CDR3 region has 14 residues. The junction had 6 bases not matched to a gene; V was cut back by 4 bases and J by 5 bases. CDR1 is SQVTM and CDR2 is ANQGSEA in the germline V gene. CDR3 residues: CSVARGTSEDTQYF. Written as DNA, the CDR3 is TGCAGCGTTGCGCGCGGGACTAGCGAAGATACGCAGTATTTT.

This clonotype is termed medium-sized. This chain connects TRBV5-8 to TRBJ2-1; 11 bases are shared with TRBD1. The V segment lost 4 bases and the J segment 7 bases; nucleotides outside the gene matches: 7. The germline gives CDR1 SGHTS, CDR2 YDEGEE. The CDR3 is made up of 15 amino acids. The CDR3 loop reads CASSLRTGGKNEQFF. As DNA, the CDR3 is TGTGCCAGCAGCCTAAGGACAGGGGGCAAAAATGAGCAGTTCTTC.

The V and J genes are TRBV6-1 and TRBJ1-5; D may be TRBD1 (5 bases). With 8 bases removed from V and 9 bases from J, the gap between germline ends came to 26 bases. The V gene's germline CDR1 is MNHNS and CDR2 SASEGT. The CDR3 spans 16 residues. In DNA, the CDR3 is TGTGCCAGCGGGGAAGGGGCGCGGGGCTTAATGGGGCCCCAGCATTTT. This sequence encodes CASGEGARGLMGPQHF.

This clonotype was seen repeatedly, ten times or more. This chain connects TRBV10-3 to TRBJ1-1; 8 nucleotides line up with TRBD1. CDR3 length equals 12 residues. The J segment lost 4 bases and the V segment lost 6 bases, leaving 1 base of the junction unmatched. Germline V gene lookup returns CDR1 ENHRY and CDR2 SYGVKD. The CDR3 loop is CAIRTGVTEAFF. CDR3 bases: TGTGCCATCAGGACAGGGGTCACTGAAGCTTTCTTT.

By its share, this clonotype is medium-sized. The V and J genes are TRBV19 and TRBJ1-6; D gene ambiguous. V was shortened by 2 bases and J by 7 bases, with 0 bases between the two germline ends. CDR1 and CDR2 (germline): LNHDA, SQIVND (reference sequence). The CDR3 loop spans 11 amino acids. CDR3 coding DNA: TGTGCCAGTAGTATAAATTCACCCCTCCACTTT. As protein: CASSINSPLHF.

The chain combines TRBV5-4 with TRBJ1-5; no reliable D call. Germline V gene sequence: CDR1 SGHNT, CDR2 YYREEE (reference sequence). The CDR3 has 13 residues. Deletions cut 2 bases from V and 10 bases from J, with 13 bases between. CDR3 in DNA: TGTGCCAGCAGCTTAACACCGGGAAATCCCCAGCATTTT. Protein: CASSLTPGNPQHF.

The V gene is TRBV9, the J gene TRBJ2-3, with 9 bases aligning to TRBD2. CDR1 and CDR2 (germline): SGDLS, YYNGEE. This CDR3 contains 16 residues. V was clipped by 0 bases and J by 3 bases; unmatched bases: 5. CDR3 sequence (DNA): TGTGCCAGCAGCGTAGAAGTTGCGGGAGGGACAGATACGCAGTATTTT. It codes for CASSVEVAGGTDTQYF.

This chain joins TRBV4-2 and TRBJ2-7; TRBD2 agrees at 8 bases. J was trimmed by 0 bases and V by 2 bases; bases with no gene match: 3. The germline V gene has CDR1 LGHNA and CDR2 YNFKEQ. The CDR3 runs 15 residues. The DNA for the CDR3 is TGTGCCAGCAGCCAATCCGCGGGGGGCTCCTACGAGCAGTACTTC. It codes for CASSQSAGGSYEQYF.

This clonotype appeared a few times. The rearrangement links TRBV19 to TRBJ2-1, with a tentative D call TRBD2 (6 bases). Germline V gene sequence: CDR1 LNHDA, CDR2 SQIVND (reference sequence). The CDR3 contains 13 residues. V was pared by 4 bases and J by 8 bases, with 12 bases between. This CDR3 reads CASSSGTSDEQFF. CDR3 DNA: TGTGCCAGTAGTAGCGGGACCTCTGATGAGCAGTTCTTC. The full variable domain, in which reference TRBV19 and TRBJ2-1 provide the parts outside the CDR3, is DGGITQSPKYLFRKEGQNVTLSCEQNLNHDAMYWYRQDPGQGLRLIYYSQIVNDFQKGDIAEGYSVSREKKESFPLTVTSAQKNPTAFYLCASSSGTSDEQFFGPGTRLTVL.

This chain joins TRBV5-5 and TRBJ1-2; TRBD1 agrees at 8 bases. The trim removed 4 bases at V and 4 bases at J, leaving 9 bases unmatched. Germline CDR1 reads SGHKS; CDR2 reads YYEKEE (reference sequence). The CDR3 runs to 15 residues. CDR3 in DNA: TGTGCCAGCAGCCCCAGGACAGGGATTGCCTATGGCTACACCTTC. Translating gives CASSPRTGIAYGYTF.

This chain links TRBV11-1 with TRBJ2-2; perhaps TRBD1 as D (6 bases). The CDR3 is 15 amino acids. V shed 5 bases and J shed 0 bases, with 10 bases lying between them. CDR1 is SGHAT, CDR2 FQDESV, per germline (reference sequence). The chain's CDR3 is CASSLGQTNTGELFF. DNA of the CDR3: TGTGCCAGCAGCCTCGGACAGACGAACACCGGGGAGCTGTTTTTT.

By sample fraction, this clonotype is medium-sized (0.01 to 0.1%). The CDR3 is CSAPGQISYEQYF. The CDR3 nucleotides read TGCAGTGCCCCCGGACAGATCTCCTACGAGCAGTACTTC. V and J are TRBV20-1 and TRBJ2-7; maybe TRBD1 (6 bases). CDR3 length: 13 amino acids. Germline loops: CDR1 DFQATT, CDR2 SNEGSKA (reference sequence). The germline V and J ends were trimmed by 6 bases and 0 bases, with 12 bases remaining between them.

This sequence joins TRBV12-3 or TRBV12-4 and TRBJ2-1; D gene unclear. The CDR3 has 17 amino acids. V was trimmed by 3 bases and J by 5 bases, leaving 20 bases between them. CDR3 in amino acids: CASSLSQFWLGDNEQFF. In DNA, the CDR3 is TGTGCCAGCAGTTTGTCCCAGTTTTGGTTGGGCGACAATGAGCAGTTCTTC.

This clonotype was seen at least ten times. This may arise from a read error, as a much more abundant clone is one base away. V gene TRBV6-6 combines with J gene TRBJ1-2; 9 bases fit TRBD1. The CDR3 runs 14 residues. Germline V gives CDR1 MNHNY, CDR2 SVGAGI (reference sequence). V lost 5 bases and J lost 3; bases outside the gene matches: 4. The CDR3 region is CASSHRQGDYGYTF. The CDR3 DNA reads TGTGCCAGCAGTCACAGACAGGGGGACTATGGCTACACCTTC.

This chain uses TRBV5-6 with TRBJ1-3, with a tentative D call TRBD1 (5 bases). The CDR3 consists of 17 residues. V was pared by 4 bases and J by 4 bases, with 21 bases between. Germline CDR1 SGHDT, CDR2 YYEEEE. CDR3 sequence reads: CASSLGARVSGGNTIYF. The CDR3 DNA reads TGTGCCAGCAGCCTCGGGGCCCGGGTGTCGGGCGGAAACACCATATATTTT.

The CDR3 DNA sequence: TGCAGTGCTAGTAGGGGAGGCTCCTACAATGAGCAGTTCTTC. It encodes CSASRGGSYNEQFF. The gene calls are TRBV20-1 and TRBJ2-1; possibly TRBD2 for D (6 bases). Trimming removed 3 bases at V and 0 bases at J, with 9 bases between. Germline V gene data show CDR1 as DFQATT and CDR2 as SNEGSKA (reference sequence). The CDR3 runs to 14 residues.

The V and J genes are TRBV19 and TRBJ1-5; tentative D call: TRBD1 (5 bases). This CDR3 region has 17 residues. Deletions cut 7 bases from V and 0 bases from J, with 19 bases between. Germline V lookup: CDR1 LNHDA, CDR2 SQIVND (reference sequence). The CDR3 region is CASTLTTGGYSNQPQHF. CDR3 DNA: TGTGCCAGTACCCTAACGACGGGGGGATATAGCAATCAGCCCCAGCATTTT.